This T cell receptor beta chain is from a study of vaccination effects on CD4 cells after COVID-19. Only in-frame clones appear in the TCRdb table, and some are missing; sequencing was by immunoSEQ multiplex PCR. The sample comprises about 79,000 clones, approximately 74% of which are singletons, and approximately 2% rests with the top ten. Study results and limitations: In the late period after vaccination, infection- and vaccine-induced clones contracted markedly.

Before sequencing took place, the ViraFEST assay used viral peptide pools to expand antigen-specific CD4+ T cells. Investigators separated out CD4+ T cells once around eleven days of culture had passed. Cultures of around 2.2 million PBMC per well contained about 11 IU/ml IL-2 plus 10 ug/ml peptides. Half-medium exchanges with IL-2 medium took place on days 3 and 7. In regard to this clone: Its cognate antigen is unknown.

The V end was cut by 6 bases, the J end by 8 bases, with 10 bases between. The V gene's germline CDR1 is MNHEY and CDR2 SVGAGI. This CDR3 region has 11 residues. The sequence derives from a human donor who received a COVID-19 vaccine. This chain connects TRBV6-5 to TRBJ1-1, with D possibly TRBD1 on 5 matching bases. The sequenced sample was CD4+ T cells from PBMCs cultured with HCoV-229E spike peptides, obtained before COVID-19 vaccination. In nucleotides, the CDR3 is TGTGCCAGCAGGCAGGGAATAGAAGCTTTCTTT. This encodes CASRQGIEAFF.